These T cell receptor beta chains were read from a single sample in a study of blood T cell repertoires in COVID-19. Clones were read by immunoSEQ multiplex PCR, and TCRdb kept only the in-frame ones, dropping some. The data show about 190,000 clones, over 80% seen once. The sequenced material came from peripheral blood. These receptors were collected from a woman aged 40 to 55 with acute or convalescent COVID-19. Each CDR3 is given with its conserved first and last residue. The order of the fields is V gene, J gene, D gene, clone size, CDR3 DNA, CDR3 protein. A D gene is named only where the DNA matches it firmly. Clone size, where shown, is once, few, many, or a class for clones that have expanded.

TRBV6-5	TRBJ2-3	.	.	TGTGCCAGCACGCCGGGGTATAGCACAGATACGCAGTATTTT	CASTPGYSTDTQYF
TRBV21-1	TRBJ1-2	.	.	TGTGCCAGCAGCAAAGCCCTCGTTGAGGGCTACACCTTC	CASSKALVEGYTF
TRBV27	TRBJ1-5	.	few	TGTGCCAGCAGTTTATGGGCGCAGGGCGGCCAGCCCCAGCATTTT	CASSLWAQGGQPQHF
TRBV5-1	TRBJ2-1	TRBD2	.	TGCGCCAGCAGCTTTCCTAGCGGGGGTTCCTACAATGAGCAGTTCTTC	CASSFPSGGSYNEQFF
TRBV7-2	TRBJ2-7	TRBD1	.	TGTGCCAGCAGCTTAGGGCCCTGGACAGGTAGGCCCAACGAGCAGTACTTC	CASSLGPWTGRPNEQYF
TRBV5-1	TRBJ1-1	TRBD1	.	TGCGCCAGCAGCTCAGGACAGGGGGCCACTGAAGCTTTCTTT	CASSSGQGATEAFF
TRBV27	TRBJ2-3	.	.	TGTGCCAGCAGTTTATCGATTGGGGGAGGTACGCAGTATTTT	CASSLSIGGGTQYF
TRBV3-1/TRBV3-2	TRBJ1-4	TRBD1	.	TGTGCCAGCAGCCACTGGGACAGGCCTAATGAAAAACTGTTTTTT	CASSHWDRPNEKLFF
TRBV18	TRBJ2-1	TRBD2	.	TGTGCCAGCTCACCTCCGGGACTAAGACCGGGTGAGCAGTTCTTC	CASSPPGLRPGEQFF
TRBV6-5	TRBJ2-5	TRBD1	.	TGTGCCAGCAGTTACTCCGGGACAGGGAGGCAAGAGACCCAGTACTTC	CASSYSGTGRQETQYF